The 26 T cell receptor beta chains reported below all come from one sample, sequenced in a study of graft-versus-host responses after intestinal transplantation. These receptors have no known antigen. The data were produced by immunoSEQ multiplex PCR, yet TCRdb's version contains in-frame clones alone and is incomplete. The sample contains about 99,000 clones, roughly 87% of which appear only once. The sample was unstimulated CD4+ T cells sorted from spleen or lymph node cells, taken before intestinal transplant. These receptors were obtained from a human donor who received an intestinal transplant.

The chain carries TRBV6-5 and TRBJ1-6; no clear D gene. The germline V gene has CDR1 MNHEY and CDR2 SVGAGI. V gave up 2 bases and J gave up 7 bases, with 9 bases separating them. The CDR3 sequence is 14 residues long. CDR3 amino acids: CASSYESENSPLHF. DNA of the CDR3: TGTGCCAGCAGTTACGAGTCGGAAAATTCACCCCTCCACTTT.

The chain uses TRBV5-1 and TRBJ1-2; D is perhaps TRBD1 (6 bases). Trimming left V 1 base short and J 4 bases short, with 11 bases between. CDR1 is SGHRS and CDR2 is YFSETQ in the germline V gene. The CDR3 is made up of 14 amino acids. This chain's CDR3 is CASSLNQGRYGYTF. In DNA form, the CDR3 reads TGCGCCAGCAGCTTGAATCAGGGGCGCTATGGCTACACCTTC. The whole variable domain, remainder taken from reference TRBV5-1 and TRBJ1-2, is KAGVTQTPRYLIKTRGQQVTLSCSPISGHRSVSWYQQTPGQGLQFLFEYFSETQRNKGNFPGRFSGRQFSNSRSEMNVSTLELGDSALYLCASSLNQGRYGYTFGSGTRLTVV.

Details on this clone: As the CDR3 is not closed by the conserved phenylalanine or tryptophan, this likely results from a read error. This CDR3 is CASSVVGATEAFL. The CDR3 region has the DNA TGTGCCAGCAGCGTAGTAGGGGCCACTGAAGCTTTCCTT. This rearrangement joins TRBV9 to TRBJ1-1; tentatively, D is TRBD1 (5 bases). The germline V and J ends were trimmed by 0 bases and 4 bases, with 7 bases remaining between them. CDR1 is SGDLS, CDR2 YYNGEE, per germline. CDR3 length: 13 residues.

The table lists this clone with a few counts. This chain uses TRBV6-6 with TRBJ2-3; 10 nucleotides agree with TRBD2. The CDR3 spans 15 residues. V lost 7 bases to trimming and J lost 4 bases; unmatched junction nucleotides: 8. The germline V gene encodes CDR1 MNHNY and CDR2 SVGAGI (reference sequence). The CDR3 sequence is CASTPSGSGADTQYF. The DNA of the CDR3 is TGTGCCAGCACCCCTAGCGGGAGCGGTGCAGATACGCAGTATTTT.

For this clone: The sample has other DNA sequences that encode this CDR3 too. V usage is TRBV7-9 and J usage is TRBJ1-1; D is unresolved. Looked up from germline, CDR1 is SEHNR and CDR2 is FQNEAQ (reference sequence). V was cut by 6 bases and J by 0 bases, with 11 bases left in between. This CDR3 contains 14 residues. CDR3 bases: TGTGCCAGCAGTTTGAGGGTTCTGAACACTGAAGCTTTCTTT. It yields the protein CASSLRVLNTEAFF.

V gene TRBV5-4 combines with J gene TRBJ2-1, with 11 bases fitting TRBD2. The CDR3 extends over 16 amino acids. Germline lookup yields CDR1 SGHNT and CDR2 YYREEE (reference sequence). V lost 4 bases to trimming and J lost 8 bases; unmatched junction nucleotides: 11. Here the CDR3 reads CASSQKLAGDRDEQFF. The DNA of the CDR3 is TGTGCCAGCAGCCAAAAACTAGCGGGGGACCGGGATGAGCAGTTCTTC. Full variable domain (rest looked up from reference TRBV5-4 and TRBJ2-1): ETGVTQSPTHLIKTRGQQVTLRCSSQSGHNTVSWYQQALGQGPQFIFQYYREEENGRGNFPPRFSGLQFPNYSSELNVNALELDDSALYLCASSQKLAGDRDEQFFGPGTRLTVL.

This rearrangement joins TRBV12-5 to TRBJ2-7; TRBD1 agrees at 7 bases. V dropped 3 bases and J dropped 4; count of bases not matched to a gene: 3. Germline V CDR1 and CDR2: LGHNT, FRNRAP. This CDR3 has 13 residues. CDR3 bases: TGTGCTAGTGGTTTCGGGACAGCATACGAGCAGTACTTC. It encodes CASGFGTAYEQYF.

The chain uses TRBV13 and TRBJ1-5, with D unresolved. The CDR3 length is 15 residues. The germline V gene encodes CDR1 PRHDT and CDR2 FYEKMQ (reference sequence). V lost 0 bases to trimming and J lost 5 bases, with 11 bases between them. Written as DNA, the CDR3 is TGTGCCAGCAGCTTAGGGGGCCCCGGGCATCAGCCCCAGCATTTT. This gives the protein CASSLGGPGHQPQHF.

The CDR3 DNA reads as TGTGCCAGTAGTACTGAAGGACTAGCGGGGGCCATACCCAATGAGCAGTTCTTC. It translates to CASSTEGLAGAIPNEQFF. The chain joins TRBV19 to TRBJ2-1, with 13 nucleotides matching TRBD2. The J segment lost 6 bases and the V segment lost 4 bases, leaving 12 bases of the junction unmatched. The CDR3 is made up of 18 amino acids. The germline V gene has CDR1 LNHDA and CDR2 SQIVND (reference sequence). Filled out from reference TRBV19 and TRBJ2-1, the complete variable domain reads DGGITQSPKYLFRKEGQNVTLSCEQNLNHDAMYWYRQDPGQGLRLIYYSQIVNDFQKGDIAEGYSVSREKKESFPLTVTSAQKNPTAFYLCASSTEGLAGAIPNEQFFGPGTRLTVL.

The chain employs TRBV6-5 and TRBJ1-5; 11 nucleotides match TRBD1. The CDR3 contains 15 residues. Germline-derived CDR1 and CDR2 are MNHEY and SVGAGI. With V trimmed by 6 bases and J by 6 bases, 7 bases remained unmatched. As DNA, the CDR3 is TGTGCCAGCAGCCGGACAGGGGGCTGGGGTCAGCCCCAGCATTTT. It translates to CASSRTGGWGQPQHF.

CDR3 amino acids: CAIPRGTGVYEQYF. CDR3 bases: TGTGCCATACCCCGAGGGACAGGGGTCTACGAGCAGTACTTC. The V gene is TRBV6-1, the J gene TRBJ2-7; 10 bases align to TRBD1. After removal of 10 bases from V and 3 bases from J, the junction contained 9 bases not matched to a gene. There are 14 residues in the CDR3. The V gene's germline CDR1 is MNHNS and CDR2 SASEGT.

This chain uses TRBV29-1 with TRBJ2-3, with 7 bases matching TRBD2. Germline values: CDR1 SQVTM, CDR2 ANQGSEA. The CDR3 runs 12 residues. After removal of 5 bases from V and 1 base from J, the junction contained 0 bases not matched to a gene. The CDR3 region is CSVLAGTDTQYF. The CDR3 DNA reads TGCAGCGTTCTAGCGGGCACAGATACGCAGTATTTT.

The CDR3 bases are TGTGCCAGCAGCCCATTGACAGGGGATGAGGTTTATGATGAGCAGTTCTTC. Translation gives CASSPLTGDEVYDEQFF. V is TRBV9 and J is TRBJ2-1; 8 nucleotides align to TRBD1. Germline V CDR1 and CDR2: SGDLS, YYNGEE. The CDR3 totals 17 residues. J gave up 8 bases and V 4 bases, and 17 bases lay outside the gene matches.

J is TRBJ2-3 and V is TRBV9; 14 bases match TRBD2. Trimming at V came to 3 bases and at J to 6 bases, leaving 3 bases not matched to a gene. The CDR3 sequence is 15 residues long. Looked up from germline, CDR1 is SGDLS and CDR2 is YYNGEE. CDR3 sequence reads: CASSGGLAGADTQYF. DNA for the CDR3: TGTGCCAGCAGCGGGGGACTAGCGGGGGCGGATACGCAGTATTTT.

The CDR3 region is CASSSTYMTSGYEQYF. The DNA of the CDR3 is TGTGCCAGCAGCTCGACCTATATGACTAGCGGCTACGAGCAGTACTTC. The V call is TRBV5-4, the J call TRBJ2-7; 9 bases agree with TRBD2. The CDR3 consists of 16 residues. The V gene's germline CDR1 is SGHNT and CDR2 YYREEE (reference sequence). The V and J ends lost 3 bases and 3 bases, in that order; junction bases with no gene match: 10.

The V and J genes are TRBV10-2 and TRBJ1-3; D not certain. CDR1 is WSHSY, CDR2 SAAADI, per germline. V was cut by 2 bases and J by 4 bases, with 12 bases left in between. The CDR3 spans 15 residues. CDR3 DNA sequence: TGCGCCAGCAGTGAGCCCCTAAAAACCGGAAACACCATATATTTT. The encoded protein is CASSEPLKTGNTIYF.

V usage is TRBV14 and J usage is TRBJ2-7; D might be TRBD2 (6 bases). The CDR3 length is 13 residues. V shed 2 bases and J shed 3 bases, with 8 bases lying between them. CDR1 is SGHDN and CDR2 is FVKESK in the germline V gene. The CDR3: CASSQLGGYEQYF. Written as DNA, the CDR3 is TGTGCCAGCAGCCAACTGGGAGGCTACGAGCAGTACTTC.

The rearrangement joins TRBV19 to TRBJ1-2; D call uncertain. V lost 2 bases, J lost 0 bases, and 1 base lay in between. The germline V gene has CDR1 LNHDA and CDR2 SQIVND (reference sequence). The CDR3 runs 12 residues. The CDR3 DNA reads TGTGCCAGTAGTATAACTAACTATGGCTACACCTTC. Amino acid sequence: CASSITNYGYTF.

In its sample, this clone was seen once. V is TRBV23-1 and J is TRBJ2-1; 9 bases are shared with TRBD1. TRBV23-1 is placed among ORFs of uncertain function. The CDR3 is made up of 16 amino acids. The junction had 7 bases not matched to a gene; V was cut back by 3 bases and J by 4 bases. The CDR3 loop reads CASSHHGTGSYNEQFF. The DNA of the CDR3 is TGCGCCAGCAGTCACCATGGGACAGGGTCTTACAATGAGCAGTTCTTC.

The chain couples TRBV4-2 to TRBJ1-4; D might be TRBD1 (5 bases). Germline lookup yields CDR1 LGHNA and CDR2 YNFKEQ. The CDR3 extends over 18 amino acids. V lost 0 bases, J lost 7 bases, and 21 bases lay in between. CDR3 nucleotides: TGTGCCAGCAGCCAAGATAACCCCTGGGGCAGGGAGGCTGAAAAACTGTTTTTT. Protein sequence: CASSQDNPWGREAEKLFF.

The chain employs TRBV5-6 and TRBJ2-2, with a tentative D call TRBD2 (7 bases). The V gene's germline CDR1 is SGHDT and CDR2 YYEEEE. The V and J ends lost 4 bases and 5 bases respectively, with 18 bases between them. This CDR3 contains 16 residues. The CDR3 is CASSPWGGLFTGELFF. CDR3 nucleotide sequence: TGTGCCAGCAGCCCCTGGGGGGGGCTCTTTACCGGGGAGCTGTTTTTT.

The rearrangement uses TRBV11-2 and TRBJ2-1; D unresolved. This CDR3 comprises 13 residues. The V gene's germline CDR1 is SGHAT and CDR2 FQNNGV. V gave up 5 bases and J gave up 5 bases, with 10 bases separating them. For the CDR3, the DNA is TGTGCCAGCAGCGTCGGGCACAACAATGAGCAGTTCTTC. Its translation is CASSVGHNNEQFF.

The chain employs TRBV4-2 and TRBJ1-1; 9 nucleotides match TRBD1. This CDR3 has 13 amino acids. The junction had 5 bases not matched to a gene; V was cut back by 8 bases and J by 4 bases. Germline CDR1 reads LGHNA; CDR2 reads YNFKEQ. The DNA for the CDR3 is TGTGCCAGCGGGCCGGACAGGGGCACTGAAGCTTTCTTT. Its protein product is CASGPDRGTEAFF.

V usage is TRBV28 and J usage is TRBJ1-5; TRBD1 is a possible D gene (5 bases). V was shortened by 4 bases and J by 2 bases, with 9 bases between the two germline ends. This CDR3 contains 14 residues. From germline, CDR1 is MDHEN and CDR2 SYDVKM. The DNA for the CDR3 is TGTGCCAGCAGTTCTTCAGGGCGCAATCAGCCCCAGCATTTT. The encoded protein is CASSSSGRNQPQHF.

V usage is TRBV10-3 and J usage is TRBJ2-4; weak D call: TRBD2 (5 bases). The CDR3 is made up of 17 amino acids. CDR1 and CDR2 (germline): ENHRY, SYGVKD. Between the trimmed V and J ends, which lost 0 bases and 0 bases, there was a span of 12 bases. DNA of the CDR3: TGTGCCATCAGTGAGTCAGTGGTAGCGAGAGCCAAAAACATTCAGTACTTC. Encoded protein: CAISESVVARAKNIQYF.

The chain has TRBV28 and TRBJ1-4; D gene uncertain. CDR3 size: 14 residues. Trimming took off 6 bases at V and 8 bases at J, with 16 bases between the two ends. The germline gives CDR1 MDHEN, CDR2 SYDVKM. In nucleotides, the CDR3 is TGTGCCAGCAGCCTCGGTGGGAAAGAGGAAAAACTGTTTTTT. Translation gives CASSLGGKEEKLFF.